This T cell receptor (beta chain) came from a study of blood T cell repertoires in COVID-19. About the study: Sources were T cells, B-cell-depleted T cells, or PBMCs; the material itself was cDNA or gDNA.

Ages ranged from about 18 to 89 years, with residence in under 25 US areas. In the authors' methods: Counts of nucleated cells, estimated from reference gene primer amplification, were obtained. Sequencing used immunoSEQ multiplex PCR; TCRdb keeps in-frame clones, though not all of them. V and J calls and clone size come straight from that table; D and trimming were deduced from the DNA. The sample records fewer than 250,000 clones, roughly 85% being singletons. This TCR was sampled from a man aged 25-45 years who had recovered from COVID-19. The source material was PBMCs or T cells enriched from blood (not recorded which).

This CDR3 is CASSLVVWANTGELFF. As DNA, the CDR3 is TGCGCCAGCAGCTTGGTGGTATGGGCCAACACCGGGGAGCTGTTTTTT. The chain carries TRBV5-1 and TRBJ2-2; no clear D. The CDR3 consists of 16 residues. Germline loops: CDR1 SGHRS, CDR2 YFSETQ. V was clipped by 0 bases and J by 2 bases, with 11 bases between them.